The 28 T cell receptor beta chains below come from one sample, sequenced in a study of blood T cell repertoires in COVID-19. Repertoires were generated with immunoSEQ multiplex PCR, while TCRdb's copy carries only in-frame clones and drops some. The repertoire has hundreds of thousands of clones, over 75% of them found once; the top ten carry approximately 5.1%. What was sequenced was peripheral blood. Receptor source: a man over 45 with active or convalescent COVID-19.

CDR3 protein: CASSEWLGQGREKLFF. The CDR3 DNA reads as TGTGCCAGCAGTGAATGGCTGGGACAGGGGCGCGAAAAACTGTTTTTT. This chain uses TRBV6-1 with TRBJ1-4; 10 bases map to TRBD1. The germline CDR1 and CDR2 sequences are MNHNS and SASEGT. Germline trimming cut 2 bases from V and 8 bases from J; bases unmatched to any gene: 8. This CDR3 is built from 16 residues.

The chain recombines TRBV7-2 with TRBJ2-7, with TRBD2 as a possible D gene (7 bases). CDR1 is SGHTA, CDR2 FQGNSA, per germline. This CDR3 is built from 17 residues. Trimming left V 2 bases short and J 3 bases short, with 20 bases between. The CDR3 DNA reads as TGTGCCAGCAGCTTAATTTCTTGGGGGCGGGGGAACTACGAGCAGTACTTC. Residues: CASSLISWGRGNYEQYF.

The rearrangement joins TRBV7-2 to TRBJ2-3; 13 nucleotides agree with TRBD2. Germline V gene sequence: CDR1 SGHTA, CDR2 FQGNSA. V lost 5 bases, J lost 4 bases, and 15 bases stayed unmatched. The CDR3 has 19 residues. CDR3 in DNA: TGTGCCAGCAGCCCTCGTCCAACTAGCGGGAGGGCCCTCCCAGATACGCAGTATTTT. This encodes CASSPRPTSGRALPDTQYF.

The V gene is TRBV4-3, the J gene TRBJ1-2; D remains unclear. Germline lookup yields CDR1 LGHNA and CDR2 YSLEER. CDR3 size: 13 residues. V gave up 0 bases and J gave up 2 bases, with 4 bases separating them. The CDR3 DNA reads as TGCGCCAGCAGCCAAGATCTAAACTATGGCTACACCTTC. Translated: CASSQDLNYGYTF.

This chain connects TRBV30 to TRBJ2-2, with 12 bases matching TRBD2. This CDR3 is 15 amino acids long. With 4 bases clipped from V and 4 bases from J, the junction kept 4 bases outside the gene matches. Germline V gives CDR1 GTSNPN, CDR2 SVGIG (reference sequence). The CDR3 region has the DNA TGTGCCTGGAAGGCTAGCGGGAGGGTCACCGGGGAGCTGTTTTTT. Translated, it gives CAWKASGRVTGELFF.

Only one count was recorded for this clone. V and J are TRBV10-3 and TRBJ1-1; maybe TRBD1 (6 bases). Germline V gene lookup returns CDR1 ENHRY and CDR2 SYGVKD. The CDR3 is made up of 16 amino acids. V lost 0 bases and J 0 bases, leaving 11 bases between the germline ends. The CDR3 bases are TGTGCCATCAGTGAGTCCCAGGGGATCGTGAACACTGAAGCTTTCTTT. It yields the protein CAISESQGIVNTEAFF.

The rearrangement uses TRBV5-1 and TRBJ1-6, with 10 bases that match TRBD1. CDR3 length: 15 amino acids. The V gene's germline CDR1 is SGHRS and CDR2 YFSETQ. The V segment lost 4 bases and the J segment 10 bases; nucleotides outside the gene matches: 8. The CDR3 DNA sequence: TGCGCCAGCAGCGAACCCGGGACAGGGGTATCACCCCTCCACTTT. This encodes CASSEPGTGVSPLHF. Full variable domain (missing parts from reference TRBV5-1 and TRBJ1-6): KAGVTQTPRYLIKTRGQQVTLSCSPISGHRSVSWYQQTPGQGLQFLFEYFSETQRNKGNFPGRFSGRQFSNSRSEMNVSTLELGDSALYLCASSEPGTGVSPLHFGNGTRLTVT.

The CDR3 spells CASSARTGAVGYTF. The DNA of the CDR3 is TGTGCCAGCAGCGCCCGGACAGGGGCGGTCGGGTACACCTTC. The chain couples TRBV13 to TRBJ1-2, with TRBD1 identical over 9 bases. This CDR3 comprises 14 residues. The trim removed 5 bases at V and 11 bases at J, leaving 12 bases unmatched. Germline V gives CDR1 PRHDT, CDR2 FYEKMQ (reference sequence). The full variable domain, in which reference TRBV13 and TRBJ1-2 provide the parts outside the CDR3, is AAGVIQSPRHLIKEKRETATLKCYPIPRHDTVYWYQQGPGQDPQFLISFYEKMQSDKGSIPDRFSAQQFSDYHSELNMSSLELGDSALYFCASSARTGAVGYTFGSGTRLTVV.

Concerning this clone itself: The junction differs from germline at one of its ends, possibly a read error. The chain couples TRBV19 to TRBJ2-1, with TRBD2 matching over 16 bases. Germline-derived CDR1 and CDR2 are LNHDA and SQIVND (reference sequence). The CDR3 sequence is 17 residues long. The CDR3 DNA sequence: TGTGCCAGTAGGCCGAGGGGACTAGCGGGAGGGCCCCCGCGTGCCCTCTTC. Translation gives CASRPRGLAGGPPRALF.

CDR3 in DNA: TGTGCCAGCAGCCGAGCGGGAGGGGCAGATACGCAGTATTTT. It translates to CASSRAGGADTQYF. The J gene is TRBJ2-3, the V gene TRBV11-2; 10 bases are a match to TRBD2. Germline lookup yields CDR1 SGHAT and CDR2 FQNNGV. The CDR3 is made up of 14 amino acids. V shed 5 bases, J shed 4 bases, and the junction held 3 bases outside the gene matches. The whole variable domain, remainder taken from reference TRBV11-2 and TRBJ2-3, is EAGVAQSPRYKIIEKRQSVAFWCNPISGHATLYWYQQILGQGPKLLIQFQNNGVVDDSQLPKDRFSAERLKGVDSTLKIQPAKLEDSAVYLCASSRAGGADTQYFGPGTRLTVL.

The genes are TRBV24-1 and TRBJ1-2; unclear D gene. The CDR3 sequence is 12 residues long. CDR1 and CDR2 (germline): KGHDR, SFDVKD. V gave up 0 bases and J gave up 6 bases, with 4 bases separating them. The CDR3 here is CATSDLFNGYTF. CDR3 DNA: TGTGCCACCAGTGATTTGTTCAATGGCTACACCTTC.

V usage is TRBV15 and J usage is TRBJ2-6; 7 nucleotides line up with TRBD1. Germline V CDR1 and CDR2: LNHNV, YYDKDF (reference sequence). This CDR3 region has 17 residues. Trimming at V came to 5 bases and at J to 2 bases, leaving 9 bases not matched to a gene. CDR3 loop: CATSLRFDRAGANVLTF. CDR3 nucleotides: TGTGCCACCAGCCTACGTTTCGACAGGGCTGGGGCCAACGTCCTGACTTTC.

V is TRBV29-1 and J is TRBJ2-7, with D tentatively TRBD2 (6 bases). Germline CDR1 reads SQVTM; CDR2 reads ANQGSEA. The CDR3 has 9 residues. The CDR3, as DNA: TGCACCCGACTAGTCGAGCAGTACTTC. Its translation: CTRLVEQYF.

This rearrangement joins TRBV6-5 to TRBJ1-2; D perhaps matches TRBD1 (6 bases). CDR3 size: 14 residues. Trimming removed 6 bases at V and 0 bases at J, with 11 bases between. The germline CDR1 and CDR2 sequences are MNHEY and SVGAGI. Here the CDR3 reads CASSRTVPNYGYTF. CDR3 nucleotides: TGTGCCAGCAGCAGGACAGTGCCTAACTATGGCTACACCTTC.

This chain connects TRBV6-5 to TRBJ1-2; TRBD1 matches at 7 bases. The CDR3 runs to 13 residues. The junction had 2 bases not matched to a gene; V was cut back by 1 base and J by 6 bases. Germline CDR1 MNHEY, CDR2 SVGAGI. The CDR3 region is CASSYLGTDGYTF. The CDR3 DNA is TGTGCCAGCAGTTACTTGGGGACAGATGGCTACACCTTC.

DNA of the CDR3: TGCGCCAGCAGAGGCGGGACTTCCTACGAGCAGTACTTC. It encodes CASRGGTSYEQYF. The chain is built from TRBV10-2 and TRBJ2-7; the D gene is possibly TRBD2 (6 bases). The CDR3 length is 13 residues. Germline CDR1 and CDR2: WSHSY and SAAADI. V was trimmed by 6 bases and J by 1 base, leaving 10 bases between them.

Concerning this clone: The same CDR3 is also encoded by other DNA sequences in this sample. The rearrangement links TRBV5-8 to TRBJ1-2; D gene uncertain. CDR1 and CDR2 (germline): SGHTS, YDEGEE. The CDR3 contains 15 residues. Trimming pared 1 base from V and 2 bases from J, leaving 12 bases between. The CDR3 is CASSLLGGSNYGYTF. The CDR3 coding sequence is TGTGCCAGCAGCTTGCTAGGAGGATCGAACTATGGCTACACCTTC.

J is TRBJ2-3 and V is TRBV15; 8 bases align to TRBD2. From germline, CDR1 is LNHNV and CDR2 YYDKDF (reference sequence). V lost 0 bases to trimming and J lost 5 bases; unmatched junction nucleotides: 7. The CDR3 sequence is 16 residues long. The DNA of the CDR3 is TGTGCCACCAGCAGAGAACGTCCCGGGAGGGGAGATACGCAGTATTTT. Amino acid sequence: CATSRERPGRGDTQYF.

The chain links TRBV5-1 to TRBJ2-6; maybe TRBD1 (7 bases). The CDR3 covers 14 residues. Germline V gene sequence: CDR1 SGHRS, CDR2 YFSETQ. V lost 4 bases, J lost 8 bases, and 13 bases lay in between. The CDR3 DNA reads TGCGCCAGCAGCCTGGAGGGGGCGTCCAACGTCCTGACTTTC. It codes for CASSLEGASNVLTF.

This clone showed up many times. The rearrangement joins TRBV12-3 or TRBV12-4 to TRBJ2-7; D remains ambiguous. The CDR3 totals 12 residues. Trimming stripped 3 bases from V and 4 bases from J, with 7 bases between. The CDR3 DNA reads TGTGCCAGCAGTTTTGTGCGGTACGAGCAGTACTTC. Its translation: CASSFVRYEQYF.

The V gene is TRBV21-1, the J gene TRBJ2-7; TRBD1 was called by the table and not checked on the DNA. TRBV21-1 is shown as a pseudogene. This CDR3 contains 19 residues. The CDR3 is CASSKPVEGRQGLFYEQYF. The CDR3 DNA reads as TGTGCCAGCAGCAAACCCGTTGAGGGCCGACAGGGGCTTTTCTACGAGCAGTACTTC.

CDR3 sequence: CASSIIAGGPGPQYF. For the CDR3, the DNA is TGTGCCAGCAGCATCATAGCGGGAGGGCCTGGGCCCCAGTACTTC. The chain is built from TRBV7-8 and TRBJ2-5, with TRBD2 matching 11 bases. V was pared by 5 bases and J by 9 bases, with 11 bases of the junction left unmatched. The CDR3 is 15 residues long. Germline lookup yields CDR1 SGHVS and CDR2 FQNEAQ.

The CDR3 nucleotides are TGTGCCAGCAGTGAAGGGACAGGGGCCTATGGCTACACCTTC. It yields the protein CASSEGTGAYGYTF. The V gene is TRBV6-1, the J gene TRBJ1-2; TRBD1 matches at 9 bases. The germline CDR1 and CDR2 sequences are MNHNS and SASEGT. Trimming took 1 base from V and 4 from J; bases not matched to a gene: 1. The CDR3 has 14 residues.

The V and J genes are TRBV7-9 and TRBJ2-7; TRBD2 agrees at 7 bases. J gave up 2 bases and V 0 bases, and 4 bases lay outside the gene matches. Germline V gene sequence: CDR1 SEHNR, CDR2 FQNEAQ (reference sequence). This CDR3 spans 15 amino acids. For the CDR3, the DNA is TGTGCCAGCAGCTTAGCGGTAGCGGGCCCCTACGAGCAGTACTTC. Protein product: CASSLAVAGPYEQYF. Together with reference TRBV7-9 and TRBJ2-7, the CDR3 gives the full variable domain: DTGVSQNPRHKITKRGQNVTFRCDPISEHNRLYWYRQTLGQGPEFLTYFQNEAQLEKSRLLSDRFSAERPKGSFSTLEIQRTEQGDSAMYLCASSLAVAGPYEQYFGPGTRLTVT.

The rearrangement links TRBV25-1 to TRBJ2-2; maybe TRBD1 (5 bases). CDR3 size: 15 residues. The germline V gene has CDR1 MGHDK and CDR2 SYGVNS. V lost 1 base to trimming and J lost 1 base, with 7 bases between them. The CDR3: CASSEWGRNTGELFF. Written as DNA, the CDR3 is TGTGCCAGCAGTGAATGGGGCAGGAACACCGGGGAGCTGTTTTTT.

The V and J genes are TRBV12-1 and TRBJ2-5; TRBD2, as called in the table, went unchecked against the DNA. TRBV12-1 is a known pseudogene. The CDR3 extends over 19 amino acids. CDR3 amino acids: CASSFESSGDRLKQETQYF. As DNA, the CDR3 is TGTGCCAGCAGCTTTGAAAGTAGCGGAGACCGTCTGAAACAAGAGACCCAGTACTTC.

The V call is TRBV9, the J call TRBJ1-2; 11 bases line up with TRBD1. The junction had 4 bases not matched to a gene; V was cut back by 0 bases and J by 6 bases. From germline, CDR1 is SGDLS and CDR2 YYNGEE. This CDR3 spans 15 amino acids. As DNA, the CDR3 is TGTGCCAGCAGCGTAGAGGGACAGGGGGGTAATGGCTACACCTTC. Protein: CASSVEGQGGNGYTF. The whole variable domain, filled in from reference TRBV9 and TRBJ1-2, reads DSGVTQTPKHLITATGQRVTLRCSPRSGDLSVYWYQQSLDQGLQFLIQYYNGEERAKGNILERFSAQQFPDLHSELNLSSLELGDSALYFCASSVEGQGGNGYTFGSGTRLTVV.

The DNA of the CDR3 is TGTGCCAGCAGCGTAGGCGGGAGTGGATACGAGCAGTACTTC. Translating it yields CASSVGGSGYEQYF. The genes are TRBV9 and TRBJ2-7; 7 nucleotides match TRBD2. This CDR3 region has 14 residues. Germline V gene lookup returns CDR1 SGDLS and CDR2 YYNGEE. V was clipped by 0 bases and J by 4 bases; unmatched bases: 4.